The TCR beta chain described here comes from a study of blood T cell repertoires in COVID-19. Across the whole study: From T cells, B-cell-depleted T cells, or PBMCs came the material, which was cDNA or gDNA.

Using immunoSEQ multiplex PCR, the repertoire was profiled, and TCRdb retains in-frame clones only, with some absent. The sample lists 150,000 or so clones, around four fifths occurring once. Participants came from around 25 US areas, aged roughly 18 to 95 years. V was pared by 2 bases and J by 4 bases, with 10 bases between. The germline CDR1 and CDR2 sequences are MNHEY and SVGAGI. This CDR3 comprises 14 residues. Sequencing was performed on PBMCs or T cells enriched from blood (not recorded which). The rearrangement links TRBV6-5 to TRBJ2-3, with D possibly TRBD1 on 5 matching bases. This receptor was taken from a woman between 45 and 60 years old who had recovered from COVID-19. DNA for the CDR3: TGTGCCAGCAGTTACGGGGCCCATTCAGATACGCAGTATTTT. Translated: CASSYGAHSDTQYF.